Shown below are 32 T cell receptor beta chains from a single sample sequenced in a study of beta chain features in type 1 diabetes. Points from the study as a whole: A moderate, significant TCRB CDR3 shortening appeared in type 1 diabetes across four CD4+ subsets.

The antigens of these receptors remain unknown. cDNA synthesis used the whole RNA isolate, giving expressed TCRB sequences. The repertoire was sequenced with immunoSEQ multiplex PCR; TCRdb's copy has only in-frame clones and lacks some. The sample contains around 280,000 clones, about 15% of which appear only once. The sequencing input was naive CD4+ T cells from blood. These receptors originate from a man younger than 35 with type 1 diabetes.

This clone was observed a handful of times. This chain joins TRBV7-8 and TRBJ2-5; D remains unclear. CDR3 length equals 13 residues. Germline CDR1 reads SGHVS; CDR2 reads FQNEAQ. Trimming took 5 bases from V and 1 from J, leaving 8 bases between them. CDR3 nucleotides: TGTGCCAGCAGCCCTAGGTTCCAAGAGACCCAGTACTTC. It yields the protein CASSPRFQETQYF. Variable domain in full (rest from reference TRBV7-8 and TRBJ2-5): GAGVSQSPRYKVAKRGQDVALRCDPISGHVSLFWYQQALGQGPEFLTYFQNEAQLDKSGLPSDRFFAERPEGSVSTLKIQRTQQEDSAVYLCASSPRFQETQYFGPGTRLLVL.

The sample holds a few counts of this clone. V usage is TRBV29-1 and J usage is TRBJ1-5, with D perhaps TRBD1 (5 bases). The CDR3 consists of 14 residues. Germline lookup yields CDR1 SQVTM and CDR2 ANQGSEA. Between the trimmed V and J ends, which lost 6 bases and 0 bases, there was a span of 12 bases. This CDR3 is CSVREDNSNQPQHF. In DNA, the CDR3 is TGCAGCGTCCGAGAGGACAATAGCAATCAGCCCCAGCATTTT. Full variable domain (missing parts from reference TRBV29-1 and TRBJ1-5): SAVISQKPSRDICQRGTSLTIQCQVDSQVTMMFWYRQQPGQSLTLIATANQGSEATYESGFVIDKFPISRPNLTFSTLTVSNMSPEDSSIYLCSVREDNSNQPQHFGDGTRLSIL.

This clone was observed a handful of times. The gene calls are TRBV28 and TRBJ2-3, with 9 bases that match TRBD2. The CDR3 contains 16 residues. The V gene end was trimmed by 4 bases and the J gene end by 1 base; junction bases not matched to a gene: 6. The germline gives CDR1 MDHEN, CDR2 SYDVKM. For the CDR3, the DNA is TGTGCCAGCAGTTCCCAACTAGCGGGCGGCACAGATACGCAGTATTTT. Its protein is CASSSQLAGGTDTQYF.

The chain joins TRBV2 to TRBJ2-6; weak D call: TRBD2 (5 bases). Germline lookup yields CDR1 SNHLY and CDR2 FYNNEI. V dropped 2 bases and J dropped 2 bases, with 7 bases sitting between them. This CDR3 has 15 amino acids. The CDR3 nucleotides are TGTGCCAGCAGTGAAATGAGGGCTGGGGCCAACGTCCTGACTTTC. Translating it yields CASSEMRAGANVLTF.

A few counts support this clone. The chain recombines TRBV19 with TRBJ1-2, with TRBD1 identical over 8 bases. The V gene end was trimmed by 3 bases and the J gene end by 3 bases; junction bases not matched to a gene: 6. Germline V CDR1 and CDR2: LNHDA, SQIVND (reference sequence). The CDR3 runs to 15 residues. CDR3 sequence: CASSIPGQGHYGYTF. CDR3 in DNA: TGTGCCAGTAGTATTCCTGGACAGGGCCACTATGGCTACACCTTC.

The genes are TRBV6-1 and TRBJ2-1, with D perhaps TRBD1 (5 bases). Germline V lookup: CDR1 MNHNS, CDR2 SASEGT. Trimming took off 8 bases at V and 4 bases at J, with 12 bases between the two ends. The CDR3 sequence is 13 residues long. CDR3 sequence reads: CASYQGNYNEQFF. The CDR3 DNA reads TGTGCCAGCTATCAGGGAAATTACAATGAGCAGTTCTTC.

This clone was detected a few times. This chain connects TRBV7-7 to TRBJ1-1, with 10 bases lining up with TRBD1. Trimming cost V 4 bases and J 1 base; bases outside gene matches: 3. This CDR3 has 15 amino acids. Germline CDR1 reads SSHAT; CDR2 reads FNYEAQ (reference sequence). The CDR3: CASSSRQGANTEAFF. CDR3 sequence (DNA): TGTGCCAGCAGCTCCCGACAGGGGGCGAACACTGAAGCTTTCTTT.

In its sample, this clone was seen a few times. The rearrangement links TRBV29-1 to TRBJ1-1, with no clear D. The CDR3 consists of 14 residues. V was shortened by 7 bases and J by 4 bases, with 19 bases between the two germline ends. The germline gives CDR1 SQVTM, CDR2 ANQGSEA. CDR3: CSACMGRPSTEAFF. DNA of the CDR3: TGCAGCGCCTGCATGGGGAGGCCATCCACTGAAGCTTTCTTT.

This clone came up a few times. The V call is TRBV5-1, the J call TRBJ2-5; D perhaps matches TRBD1 (5 bases). This CDR3 has 13 amino acids. Germline V gene sequence: CDR1 SGHRS, CDR2 YFSETQ. V was trimmed by 4 bases and J by 3 bases, leaving 10 bases between them. In nucleotides, the CDR3 is TGCGCCAGCAGCCACAGGCAAGAAGAGACCCAGTACTTC. Amino acid sequence: CASSHRQEETQYF.

The sample holds a few counts of this clone. J is TRBJ2-6 and V is TRBV28; TRBD1 is a possible D gene (5 bases). V was pared by 5 bases and J by 0 bases, with 11 bases between. Germline CDR1 and CDR2: MDHEN and SYDVKM. The CDR3 is 16 amino acids. The CDR3 DNA reads as TGTGCCAGCAGTAAATGGGGCTACTCTGGGGCCAACGTCCTGACTTTC. As protein: CASSKWGYSGANVLTF.

This clone was counted between two and nine times. The CDR3 spells CASSPRGRNEQFF. DNA of the CDR3: TGTGCCAGTAGCCCCAGGGGGCGGAATGAGCAGTTCTTC. V usage is TRBV19 and J usage is TRBJ2-1, with 8 positions matching TRBD1. Germline V CDR1 and CDR2: LNHDA, SQIVND (reference sequence). The CDR3 extends over 13 amino acids. After removal of 6 bases from V and 7 bases from J, the junction contained 5 bases not matched to a gene.

The sample holds a few counts of this clone. V is TRBV25-1 and J is TRBJ1-1; D possibly corresponds to TRBD1 (6 bases). With 1 base removed from V and 3 bases from J, the gap between germline ends came to 9 bases. The length of the CDR3 is 14 residues. Germline V lookup: CDR1 MGHDK, CDR2 SYGVNS. DNA for the CDR3: TGTGCCAGCAGTGAATTGACAGGATACACTGAAGCTTTCTTT. It codes for CASSELTGYTEAFF.

The CDR3 sequence is CASSLSPGDNEQFF. The DNA for the CDR3 is TGTGCCAGCAGCTTGTCGCCAGGGGACAATGAGCAGTTCTTC. V is TRBV5-4 and J is TRBJ2-1, with TRBD1 as a possible D gene (6 bases). Per germline, CDR1 SGHNT and CDR2 YYREEE (reference sequence). The V gene lost 1 base and the J gene lost 5 bases, with 10 bases spanning the gap. The CDR3 spans 14 residues.

The chain has TRBV11-3 and TRBJ2-5; 8 bases are shared with TRBD2. The CDR3 covers 15 residues. The germline V gene has CDR1 SGHNT and CDR2 YENEEA. The V and J ends lost 9 bases and 1 base, in that order; junction bases with no gene match: 10. In DNA, the CDR3 is TGTGCCAGTTCAAAAAGCGGGGGTGGCCAAGAGACCCAGTACTTC. It specifies CASSKSGGGQETQYF.

In its sample, this clone was seen a few times. V and J are TRBV18 and TRBJ2-5, with 9 bases aligning to TRBD1. The trim removed 3 bases at V and 1 base at J, leaving 3 bases unmatched. The CDR3 consists of 15 residues. In germline, CDR1 is KGHSH, CDR2 LQKENI. The CDR3 here is CASSPWDRVQETQYF. The CDR3 bases are TGTGCCAGCTCACCGTGGGACAGGGTCCAAGAGACCCAGTACTTC.

This clone was counted only a few times. At one end, the junction sequence differs from germline, possibly due to a read error. V gene TRBV10-3 combines with J gene TRBJ1-1; D gene ambiguous. This CDR3 comprises 13 residues. Germline values: CDR1 ENHRY, CDR2 SYGVKD. CDR3: CAITEGGNTEAFF. The DNA of the CDR3 is TGTGCCATCACTGAGGGCGGGAACACTGAAGCTTTCTTT.

This clone was recorded a few times. This sequence joins TRBV28 and TRBJ2-7, with 7 bases identical to TRBD1. Germline V CDR1 and CDR2: MDHEN, SYDVKM. The ends lost 3 bases at V and 3 bases at J; junction bases unmatched: 2. The CDR3 loop spans 13 amino acids. The CDR3 bases are TGTGCCAGCAGTTTGACAGGGCTCTACGAGCAGTACTTC. Its protein is CASSLTGLYEQYF.

This clone occurred a few times. CDR3 nucleotide sequence: TGTGCCAGCAGCCAAGTCGGGGGGGCCACCGGGGAGCTGTTTTTT. As protein: CASSQVGGATGELFF. This chain uses TRBV14 with TRBJ2-2; 8 bases are shared with TRBD2. The CDR3 totals 15 residues. V was clipped by 1 base and J by 4 bases; unmatched bases: 2. The germline CDR1 and CDR2 sequences are SGHDN and FVKESK.

The J gene is TRBJ2-7, the V gene TRBV7-2, with 7 bases aligning to TRBD1. The junction had 10 bases not matched to a gene; V was cut back by 5 bases and J by 3 bases. CDR3 length: 15 amino acids. Germline assignment: CDR1 SGHTA and CDR2 FQGNSA. The CDR3 here is CASSVFGTVFYEQYF. As DNA, the CDR3 is TGTGCCAGCAGCGTGTTTGGGACAGTCTTCTACGAGCAGTACTTC. Full variable domain (rest looked up from reference TRBV7-2 and TRBJ2-7): GAGVSQSPSNKVTEKGKDVELRCDPISGHTALYWYRQSLGQGLEFLIYFQGNSAPDKSGLPSDRFSAERTGGSVSTLTIQRTQQEDSAVYLCASSVFGTVFYEQYFGPGTRLTVT.

This clone was seen a few times. The V gene is TRBV6-6, the J gene TRBJ2-1; a weak D match, TRBD2 (5 bases). Germline V gives CDR1 MNHNY, CDR2 SVGAGI (reference sequence). The CDR3 is made up of 14 amino acids. Trimming removed 0 bases at V and 7 bases at J, with 10 bases between. The CDR3 DNA follows: TGTGCCAGCAGTTACTCGGTAGCGAGGAATGAGCAGTTCTTC. The encoded protein is CASSYSVARNEQFF.

This clone has only a few counts. V is TRBV4-2 and J is TRBJ2-1; 10 bases line up with TRBD2. Germline V CDR1 and CDR2: LGHNA, YNFKEQ. This CDR3 region has 19 residues. J gave up 6 bases and V 1 base, and 15 bases lay outside the gene matches. CDR3 sequence (DNA): TGTGCCAGCAGCCAAGTGAGAGGAGGGCTAGCGGGAGAACGCAATGAGCAGTTCTTC. Translated, it gives CASSQVRGGLAGERNEQFF.

The genes are TRBV4-1 and TRBJ2-1; D is possibly TRBD1 (5 bases). Trimming took off 3 bases at V and 10 bases at J, with 13 bases between the two ends. Germline CDR1 and CDR2: MGHRA and YSYEKL. CDR3 length equals 13 residues. Here the CDR3 reads CASSQGRGREQFF. In DNA form, the CDR3 reads TGCGCCAGCAGCCAGGGTAGGGGTAGGGAGCAGTTCTTC.

A few counts support this clone. The gene calls are TRBV7-2 and TRBJ1-1; unclear D gene. Germline-derived CDR1 and CDR2 are SGHTA and FQGNSA. Trimming left V 5 bases short and J 4 bases short, with 14 bases between. This CDR3 spans 14 amino acids. DNA of the CDR3: TGTGCCAGCAGCGCCGGCGGGCCGGGCACTGAAGCTTTCTTT. Translating it yields CASSAGGPGTEAFF. Supplemented by reference TRBV7-2 and TRBJ1-1, the full variable domain reads GAGVSQSPSNKVTEKGKDVELRCDPISGHTALYWYRQSLGQGLEFLIYFQGNSAPDKSGLPSDRFSAERTGGSVSTLTIQRTQQEDSAVYLCASSAGGPGTEAFFGQGTRLTVV.

In this sample, this clone turned up a few times. The genes are TRBV7-6 and TRBJ2-5, with D perhaps matching TRBD1 (6 bases). This CDR3 has 15 amino acids. V was clipped by 1 base and J by 5 bases, with 14 bases between them. The germline V gene has CDR1 SGHVS and CDR2 FNYEAQ. CDR3 nucleotides: TGTGCCAGCAGCTTAGGGGGGCAGGTCTGGGAGACCCAGTACTTC. Amino acids: CASSLGGQVWETQYF.

The chain links TRBV7-9 to TRBJ2-3; TRBD1 might be the D (5 bases). The CDR3 contains 13 residues. V lost 5 bases, J lost 5 bases, and 11 bases lay in between. Germline V lookup: CDR1 SEHNR, CDR2 FQNEAQ (reference sequence). CDR3 amino acids: CASSLDSQDTQYF. CDR3 bases: TGTGCCAGCAGCCTCGACAGCCAAGATACGCAGTATTTT.

This rearrangement joins TRBV4-1 to TRBJ2-5, with 9 bases lining up with TRBD2. The V gene's germline CDR1 is MGHRA and CDR2 YSYEKL. This CDR3 comprises 15 residues. J gave up 2 bases and V 1 base, and 2 bases lay outside the gene matches. CDR3 nucleotide sequence: TGCGCCAGCAGCCAAGTACTAGCGGGTCAAGAGACCCAGTACTTC. Its translation is CASSQVLAGQETQYF.

This clone was seen more than once but under ten times. The chain has TRBV30 and TRBJ1-5, with 10 positions matching TRBD1. This CDR3 spans 15 amino acids. The trim removed 1 base at V and 6 bases at J, leaving 6 bases unmatched. CDR1 is GTSNPN, CDR2 SVGIG, per germline (reference sequence). CDR3 coding DNA: TGTGCCTGGAGTGCCGGGACAGGGGTCGGTCAGCCCCAGCATTTT. It codes for CAWSAGTGVGQPQHF. The whole variable domain, remainder taken from reference TRBV30 and TRBJ1-5, is SQTIHQWPATLVQPVGSPLSLECTVEGTSNPNLYWYRQAAGRGLQLLFYSVGIGQISSEVPQNLSASRPQDRQFILSSKKLLLSDSGFYLCAWSAGTGVGQPQHFGDGTRLSIL.

The table lists this clone with a few counts. The J gene is TRBJ1-4, the V gene TRBV28; D gene unclear. The CDR3 loop spans 11 amino acids. The V end was cut by 8 bases, the J end by 7 bases, with 8 bases between. The germline V gene has CDR1 MDHEN and CDR2 SYDVKM. The CDR3 DNA follows: TGTGCCAGCGCCTCGGGTGAAAAACTGTTTTTT. Translation: CASASGEKLFF.

This clone came up a few times. This chain connects TRBV5-1 to TRBJ1-1; no reliable D call. Germline loops: CDR1 SGHRS, CDR2 YFSETQ. The CDR3 is made up of 13 amino acids. V was cut by 2 bases and J by 2 bases, with 7 bases left in between. CDR3 DNA: TGCGCCAGCAGCTTCGGGGAAAACACTGAAGCTTTCTTT. This gives the protein CASSFGENTEAFF.

This clone was found a few times. This sample also contains other DNA sequences that code for the same CDR3. V is TRBV7-2 and J is TRBJ2-5, with D tentatively TRBD1 (5 bases). Germline-derived CDR1 and CDR2 are SGHTA and FQGNSA. V gave up 1 base and J gave up 3 bases, with 9 bases separating them. The CDR3 loop spans 14 amino acids. The CDR3 DNA is TGTGCCAGCAGCTTAGTGGCAGGGAAAGAGACCCAGTACTTC. This codes for CASSLVAGKETQYF.

The chain carries TRBV7-6 and TRBJ2-3, with 8 bases that match TRBD2. CDR1 and CDR2 (germline): SGHVS, FNYEAQ. Trimming at V came to 5 bases and at J to 4 bases, leaving 11 bases not matched to a gene. This CDR3 has 16 residues. CDR3 in amino acids: CASSPTERENSDTQYF. DNA of the CDR3: TGTGCCAGCAGCCCCACGGAGCGGGAGAATTCAGATACGCAGTATTTT.

Written as DNA, the CDR3 is TGTGCCAGCAACCCCAAAGCCTACCGACGGGGGAATGAGCAGTTCTTC. Translating it yields CASNPKAYRRGNEQFF. This sequence joins TRBV28 and TRBJ2-1; TRBD2 might be the D (6 bases). The CDR3 sequence is 16 residues long. V lost 7 bases, J lost 7 bases, and 23 bases lay in between. Germline assignment: CDR1 MDHEN and CDR2 SYDVKM.